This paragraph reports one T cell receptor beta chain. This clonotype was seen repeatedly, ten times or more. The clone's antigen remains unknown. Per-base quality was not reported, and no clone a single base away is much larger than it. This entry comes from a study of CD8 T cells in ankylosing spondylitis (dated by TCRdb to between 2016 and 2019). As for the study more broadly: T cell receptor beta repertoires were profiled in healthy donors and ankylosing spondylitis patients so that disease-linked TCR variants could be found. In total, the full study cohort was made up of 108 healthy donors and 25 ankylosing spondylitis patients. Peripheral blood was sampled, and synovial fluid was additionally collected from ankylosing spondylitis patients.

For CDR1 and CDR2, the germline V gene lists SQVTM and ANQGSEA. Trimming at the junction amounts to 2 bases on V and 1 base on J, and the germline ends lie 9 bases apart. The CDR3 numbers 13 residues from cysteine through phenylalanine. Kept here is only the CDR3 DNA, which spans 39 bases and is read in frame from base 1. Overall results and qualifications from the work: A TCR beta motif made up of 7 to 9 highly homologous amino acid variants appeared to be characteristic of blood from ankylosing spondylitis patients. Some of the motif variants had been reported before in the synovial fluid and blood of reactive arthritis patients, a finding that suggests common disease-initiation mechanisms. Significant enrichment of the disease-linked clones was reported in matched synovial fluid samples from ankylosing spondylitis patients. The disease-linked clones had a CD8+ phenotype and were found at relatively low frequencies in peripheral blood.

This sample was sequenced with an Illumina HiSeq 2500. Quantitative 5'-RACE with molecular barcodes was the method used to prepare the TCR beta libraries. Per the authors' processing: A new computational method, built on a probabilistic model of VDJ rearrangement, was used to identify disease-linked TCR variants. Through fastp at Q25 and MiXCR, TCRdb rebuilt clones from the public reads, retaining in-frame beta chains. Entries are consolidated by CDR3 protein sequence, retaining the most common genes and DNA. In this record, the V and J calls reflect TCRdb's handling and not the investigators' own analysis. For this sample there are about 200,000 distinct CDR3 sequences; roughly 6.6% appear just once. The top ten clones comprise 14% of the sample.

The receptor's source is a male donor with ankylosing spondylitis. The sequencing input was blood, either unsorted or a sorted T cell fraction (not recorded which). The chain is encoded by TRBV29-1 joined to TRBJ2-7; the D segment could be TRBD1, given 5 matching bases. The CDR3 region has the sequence CSVESDRSYEQYF. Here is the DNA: TGCAGCGTTGAATCCGACAGATCCTACGAGCAGTACTTC.